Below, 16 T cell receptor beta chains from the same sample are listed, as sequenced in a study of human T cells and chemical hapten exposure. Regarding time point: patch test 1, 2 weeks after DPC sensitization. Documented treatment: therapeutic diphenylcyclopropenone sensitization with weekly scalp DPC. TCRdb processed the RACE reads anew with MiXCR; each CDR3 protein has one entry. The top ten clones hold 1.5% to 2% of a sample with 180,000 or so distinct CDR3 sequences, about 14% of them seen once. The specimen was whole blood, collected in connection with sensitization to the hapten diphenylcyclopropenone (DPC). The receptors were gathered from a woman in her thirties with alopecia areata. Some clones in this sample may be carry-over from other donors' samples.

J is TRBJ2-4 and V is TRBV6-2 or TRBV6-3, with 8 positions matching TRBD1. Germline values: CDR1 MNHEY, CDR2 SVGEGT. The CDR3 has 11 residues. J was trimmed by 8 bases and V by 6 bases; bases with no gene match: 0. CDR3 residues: CASRTGDIQYF. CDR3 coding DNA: TGTGCCAGCAGGACAGGGGACATTCAGTACTTC.

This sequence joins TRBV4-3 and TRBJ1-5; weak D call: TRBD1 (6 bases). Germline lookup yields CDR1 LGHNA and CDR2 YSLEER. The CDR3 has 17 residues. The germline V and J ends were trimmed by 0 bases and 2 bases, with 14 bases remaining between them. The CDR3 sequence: CASSQDAGDIGNQPQHF. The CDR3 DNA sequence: TGCGCCAGCAGCCAAGATGCCGGGGACATCGGCAATCAGCCCCAGCATTTT.

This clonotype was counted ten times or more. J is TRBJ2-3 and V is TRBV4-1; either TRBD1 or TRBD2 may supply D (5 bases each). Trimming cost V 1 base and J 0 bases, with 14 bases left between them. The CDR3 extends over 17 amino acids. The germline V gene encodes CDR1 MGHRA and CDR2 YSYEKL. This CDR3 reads CASSQGVSGRSTDTQYF. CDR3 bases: TGCGCCAGCAGCCAAGGAGTTTCGGGACGTAGCACAGATACGCAGTATTTT.

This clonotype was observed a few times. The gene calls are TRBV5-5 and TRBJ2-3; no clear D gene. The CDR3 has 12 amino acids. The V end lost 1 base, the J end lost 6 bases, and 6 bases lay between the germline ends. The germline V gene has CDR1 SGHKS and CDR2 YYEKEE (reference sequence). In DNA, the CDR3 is TGTGCCAGCAGCTTGTTGCTTGATACGCAGTATTTT. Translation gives CASSLLLDTQYF.

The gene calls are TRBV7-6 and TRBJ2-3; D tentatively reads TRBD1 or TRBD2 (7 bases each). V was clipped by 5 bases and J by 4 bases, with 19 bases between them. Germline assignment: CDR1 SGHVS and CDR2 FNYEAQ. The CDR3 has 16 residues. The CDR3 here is CASSLGAGGAPDTQYF. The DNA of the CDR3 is TGTGCCAGCAGCCTAGGGGCAGGGGGGGCCCCAGATACGCAGTATTTT.

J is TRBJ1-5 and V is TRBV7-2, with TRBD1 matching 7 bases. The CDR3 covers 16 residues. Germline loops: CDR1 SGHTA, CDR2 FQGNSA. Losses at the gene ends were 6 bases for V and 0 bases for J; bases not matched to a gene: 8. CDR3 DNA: TGTGCCAGCAGTTTTACAGGGGCTTTTAGCAATCAGCCCCAGCATTTT. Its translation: CASSFTGAFSNQPQHF.

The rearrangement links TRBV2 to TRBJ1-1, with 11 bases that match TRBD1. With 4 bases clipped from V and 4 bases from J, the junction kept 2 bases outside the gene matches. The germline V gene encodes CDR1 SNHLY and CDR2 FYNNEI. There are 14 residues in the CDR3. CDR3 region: CASSADRGRTEAFF. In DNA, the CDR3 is TGTGCCAGCAGTGCGGACAGGGGGCGCACTGAAGCTTTCTTT.

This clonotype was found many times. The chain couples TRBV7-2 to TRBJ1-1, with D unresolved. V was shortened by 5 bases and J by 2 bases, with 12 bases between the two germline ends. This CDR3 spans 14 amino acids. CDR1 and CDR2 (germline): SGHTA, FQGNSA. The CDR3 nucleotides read TGTGCCAGCAGCCACCTATTAGCAAACACTGAAGCTTTCTTT. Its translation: CASSHLLANTEAFF.

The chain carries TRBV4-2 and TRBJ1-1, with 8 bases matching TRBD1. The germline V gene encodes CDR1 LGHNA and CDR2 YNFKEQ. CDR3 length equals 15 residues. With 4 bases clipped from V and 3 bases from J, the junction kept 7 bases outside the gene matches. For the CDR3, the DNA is TGTGCCAGCAGCCCTTCAGGGGGCGCGGACACTGAAGCTTTCTTT. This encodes CASSPSGGADTEAFF.

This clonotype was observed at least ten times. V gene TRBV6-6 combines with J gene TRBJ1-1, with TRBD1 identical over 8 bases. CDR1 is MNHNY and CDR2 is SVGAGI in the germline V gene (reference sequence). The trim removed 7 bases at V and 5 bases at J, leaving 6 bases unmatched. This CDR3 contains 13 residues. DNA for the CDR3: TGTGCCAGCACCCAGACAGGGGTGACTGAAGCTTTCTTT. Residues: CASTQTGVTEAFF.

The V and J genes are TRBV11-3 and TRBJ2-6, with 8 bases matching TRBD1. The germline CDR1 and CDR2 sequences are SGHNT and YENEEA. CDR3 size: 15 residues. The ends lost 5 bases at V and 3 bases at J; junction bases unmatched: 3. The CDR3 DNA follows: TGTGCCAGCAGCCTGACAGGGGTTGGGGCCAACGTCCTGACTTTC. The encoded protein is CASSLTGVGANVLTF.

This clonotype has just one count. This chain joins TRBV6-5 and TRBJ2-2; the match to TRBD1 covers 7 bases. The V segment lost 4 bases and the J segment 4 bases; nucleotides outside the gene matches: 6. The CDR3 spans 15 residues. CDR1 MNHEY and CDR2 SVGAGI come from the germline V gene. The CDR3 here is CASSSRTGPTGELFF. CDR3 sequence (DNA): TGTGCCAGCAGTTCACGGACAGGCCCCACCGGGGAGCTGTTTTTT.

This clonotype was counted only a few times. CDR3: CSPTYRGRSYNEQFF. The CDR3, as DNA: TGCAGTCCCACCTATCGGGGTCGCTCTTACAATGAGCAGTTCTTC. V and J are TRBV20-1 and TRBJ2-1; the D gene is possibly TRBD2 (5 bases). Germline CDR1 reads DFQATT; CDR2 reads SNEGSKA (reference sequence). The germline V and J ends were trimmed by 8 bases and 4 bases, with 21 bases remaining between them. CDR3 length: 15 amino acids.

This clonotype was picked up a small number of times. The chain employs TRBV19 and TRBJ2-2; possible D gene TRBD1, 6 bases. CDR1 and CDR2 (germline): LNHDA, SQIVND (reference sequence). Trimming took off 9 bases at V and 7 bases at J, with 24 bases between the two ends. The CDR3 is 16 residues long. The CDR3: CASRVGVGQWNGELFF. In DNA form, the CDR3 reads TGTGCCAGCCGGGTAGGAGTTGGACAGTGGAACGGGGAGCTGTTTTTT.

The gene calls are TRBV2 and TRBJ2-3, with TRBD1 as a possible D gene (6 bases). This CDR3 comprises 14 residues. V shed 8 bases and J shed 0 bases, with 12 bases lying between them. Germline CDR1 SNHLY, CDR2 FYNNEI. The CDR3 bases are TGTGCCAGCCGAGAAGGGGGTAGCACAGATACGCAGTATTTT. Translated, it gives CASREGGSTDTQYF. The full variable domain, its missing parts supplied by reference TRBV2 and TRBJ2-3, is EPEVTQTPSHQVTQMGQEVILRCVPISNHLYFYWYRQILGQKVEFLVSFYNNEISEKSEIFDDQFSVERPDGSNFTLKIRSTKLEDSAMYFCASREGGSTDTQYFGPGTRLTVL.

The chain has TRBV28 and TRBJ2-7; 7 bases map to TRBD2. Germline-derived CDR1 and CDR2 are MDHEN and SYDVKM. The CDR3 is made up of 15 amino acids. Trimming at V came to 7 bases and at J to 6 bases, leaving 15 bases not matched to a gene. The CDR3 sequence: CASTPSGTPSGEQYF. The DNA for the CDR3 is TGTGCCAGCACCCCTAGCGGAACTCCGTCCGGCGAGCAGTACTTC.